The 24 T cell receptor beta chains in this list originate from one sample, sequenced in a study of T-cell memory formation after mild COVID-19 (dated by TCRdb to the early 2020s). The library was obtained by 5' RACE. Sequenced using an Illumina NovaSeq 6000. TCRdb reran the public reads through fastp at Q25 and MiXCR, keeping productive beta chains. Under each unique CDR3 protein, matching rows form one entry showing the most common genes and DNA. Here the sample has 350,000 to 500,000 distinct CDR3 sequences; roughly a quarter occur a single time. Of the sample, 10% to 15% falls within the top ten clones. The material sequenced was PBMCs or a T cell subset sorted from them (not recorded which). These receptor sequences come from an adult woman who had mild COVID-19 (a few samples of this study predate the infection). The sample titles of this study are shuffled in the database, so cell type and time point are left out; the donor was told from shared clones.

This clonotype was counted only a few times. V usage is TRBV7-8 and J usage is TRBJ1-5; a possible D gene is TRBD1 (6 bases). The CDR3 is 15 residues long. Trimming took off 1 base at V and 3 bases at J, with 10 bases between the two ends. CDR1 SGHVS and CDR2 FQNEAQ come from the germline V gene. CDR3: CASSLEPGANQPQHF. The CDR3 nucleotides are TGTGCCAGCAGCTTAGAGCCAGGGGCCAATCAGCCCCAGCATTTT.

This clonotype was counted only a few times. J is TRBJ2-3 and V is TRBV10-2, with no clear D. The CDR3 runs 15 residues. Trimming took off 0 bases at V and 0 bases at J, with 7 bases between the two ends. Germline CDR1 WSHSY, CDR2 SAAADI. The CDR3 spells CASSESPTSTDTQYF. The CDR3 region has the DNA TGCGCCAGCAGTGAGTCCCCGACTAGCACAGATACGCAGTATTTT.

V usage is TRBV20-1 and J usage is TRBJ2-1; unclear D gene. Per germline, CDR1 DFQATT and CDR2 SNEGSKA (reference sequence). This CDR3 contains 12 residues. V dropped 2 bases and J dropped 8 bases, with 10 bases sitting between them. CDR3: CSARLSGHEQFF. The CDR3 nucleotides are TGCAGTGCTAGACTTTCGGGCCATGAGCAGTTCTTC.

The chain is built from TRBV7-3 and TRBJ2-7; the D gene is possibly TRBD1 (6 bases). The CDR3 sequence is 14 residues long. V was cut by 6 bases and J by 0 bases, with 12 bases left in between. Germline V gene sequence: CDR1 SGHTA, CDR2 FQGTGA. CDR3 coding DNA: TGTGCCAGCAGGCAGGGGCGGTCCTCCTACGAGCAGTACTTC. This gives the protein CASRQGRSSYEQYF.

In this sample, this clonotype turned up a few times. The rearrangement joins TRBV7-3 to TRBJ1-1; the D is unclear. The germline V gene has CDR1 SGHTA and CDR2 FQGTGA. V shed 2 bases and J shed 1 base, with 5 bases lying between them. The CDR3 runs to 13 residues. The CDR3 loop is CASSLSQNTEAFF. CDR3 bases: TGTGCCAGCAGCTTATCACAGAACACTGAAGCTTTCTTT. The full variable domain, completed using reference TRBV7-3 and TRBJ1-1, is GAGVSQTPSNKVTEKGKYVELRCDPISGHTALYWYRQSLGQGPEFLIYFQGTGAADDSGLPNDRFFAVRPEGSVSTLKIQRTERGDSAVYLCASSLSQNTEAFFGQGTRLTVV.

The gene calls are TRBV12-3 or TRBV12-4 and TRBJ1-2; 10 nucleotides align to TRBD1. With V trimmed by 4 bases and J by 5 bases, 10 bases remained unmatched. The CDR3 is 16 amino acids. The CDR3 DNA reads TGTGCCAGCAGTTGGAGAAGGACAGGGGGGATTTATGGCTACACCTTC. Protein: CASSWRRTGGIYGYTF.

The DNA of the CDR3 is TGTGCCAGCAGCTTAGCCAGGCCCGGGAGAGAGCAGTACTTC. Amino acids: CASSLARPGREQYF. V usage is TRBV7-2 and J usage is TRBJ2-7; TRBD2 might be the D (6 bases). CDR1 and CDR2 (germline): SGHTA, FQGNSA. The CDR3 sequence is 14 residues long. V lost 0 bases and J lost 7, with 13 bases in between.

CDR3 amino acids: CASSRAGGGEQFF. CDR3 nucleotide sequence: TGTGCCAGCAGTAGAGCGGGAGGCGGTGAGCAGTTCTTC. V usage is TRBV7-8 and J usage is TRBJ2-1; 9 bases match TRBD2. Germline values: CDR1 SGHVS, CDR2 FQNEAQ. CDR3 length: 13 residues. V shed 6 bases, J shed 9 bases, and the junction held 6 bases outside the gene matches.

This clonotype was found a few times. The chain uses TRBV30 and TRBJ2-3; D possibly corresponds to TRBD2 (6 bases). The germline V and J ends were trimmed by 1 base and 2 bases, with 10 bases remaining between them. CDR3 size: 14 residues. The germline CDR1 and CDR2 sequences are GTSNPN and SVGIG (reference sequence). For the CDR3, the DNA is TGTGCCTGGAGTGATGGGAGGTTCACAGATACGCAGTATTTT. Encoded protein: CAWSDGRFTDTQYF.

This clonotype appeared a few times. This rearrangement joins TRBV2 to TRBJ1-5; no clear D. V gave up 4 bases and J gave up 0 bases, with 13 bases separating them. The CDR3 totals 16 residues. Germline V CDR1 and CDR2: SNHLY, FYNNEI. The CDR3 region has the DNA TGTGCCAGCAGTGTTGGAAGAATTTATAGCAATCAGCCCCAGCATTTT. It is translated as CASSVGRIYSNQPQHF.

The genes are TRBV5-1 and TRBJ2-7, with TRBD2 identical over 7 bases. V was clipped by 1 base and J by 6 bases; unmatched bases: 10. The CDR3 is 15 amino acids. Germline CDR1 and CDR2: SGHRS and YFSETQ. The CDR3 here is CASSLLPSGGREQYF. CDR3 nucleotides: TGCGCCAGCAGCTTGCTCCCTAGCGGCGGCCGCGAGCAGTACTTC.

The V gene is TRBV5-1, the J gene TRBJ1-2; D is unresolved. V lost 6 bases, J lost 4 bases, and 16 bases lay in between. CDR3 length equals 14 residues. The germline V gene has CDR1 SGHRS and CDR2 YFSETQ. CDR3 amino acids: CASTLTSGAYGYTF. In DNA, the CDR3 is TGCGCCAGCACCCTAACTTCAGGCGCCTATGGCTACACCTTC.

The sample holds a few counts of this clonotype. The rearrangement links TRBV5-1 to TRBJ2-1, with a possible D match to TRBD2 (5 bases). The CDR3 loop spans 14 amino acids. In germline, CDR1 is SGHRS, CDR2 YFSETQ. V shed 0 bases and J shed 2 bases, with 6 bases lying between them. CDR3 protein: CASSLERTYNEQFF. The CDR3 bases are TGCGCCAGCAGCTTGGAGCGGACCTACAATGAGCAGTTCTTC. The whole variable domain, remainder taken from reference TRBV5-1 and TRBJ2-1, is KAGVTQTPRYLIKTRGQQVTLSCSPISGHRSVSWYQQTPGQGLQFLFEYFSETQRNKGNFPGRFSGRQFSNSRSEMNVSTLELGDSALYLCASSLERTYNEQFFGPGTRLTVL.

This clonotype was seen only a few times. The chain couples TRBV5-5 to TRBJ2-3; D is perhaps TRBD1 or TRBD2 (5 bases each). V shed 0 bases and J shed 4 bases, with 9 bases lying between them. The germline V gene has CDR1 SGHKS and CDR2 YYEKEE (reference sequence). This CDR3 has 14 residues. In DNA, the CDR3 is TGTGCCAGCAGCTTGGGTAGGGGAGCAGATACGCAGTATTTT. Translation gives CASSLGRGADTQYF.

This clonotype has just a few counts. The V and J genes are TRBV9 and TRBJ1-3; weak D call: TRBD1 (5 bases). Looked up from germline, CDR1 is SGDLS and CDR2 is YYNGEE. Deletions cut 0 bases from V and 0 bases from J, with 13 bases between. The CDR3 is 17 residues long. The CDR3 here is CASSVDPGASSGNTIYF. The CDR3, as DNA: TGTGCCAGCAGCGTAGACCCCGGGGCGAGCTCTGGAAACACCATATATTTT.

With regard to this clonotype: At one boundary the junction diverges from the germline segment, which might be a read error. This sequence joins TRBV5-1 and TRBJ2-1, with D perhaps given as TRBD1 or TRBD2 (5 bases each). The CDR3 contains 13 residues. Germline CDR1 SGHRS, CDR2 YFSETQ. This chain's CDR3 is CASSLGGYQEQSF. The CDR3 nucleotides read TGCGCCAGCAGCTTGGGGGGGTATCAGGAGCAGTCCTTC.

The J gene is TRBJ2-5, the V gene TRBV10-2, with D possibly being TRBD1 (6 bases). The germline gives CDR1 WSHSY, CDR2 SAAADI. CDR3 length: 14 residues. The V end was cut by 0 bases, the J end by 3 bases, with 8 bases between. The CDR3 DNA reads as TGCGCCAGCAGTGAGTCAAACAGGGAAGAGACCCAGTACTTC. Protein: CASSESNREETQYF.

J is TRBJ2-7 and V is TRBV29-1, with TRBD2 identical over 12 bases. The CDR3 totals 19 residues. V lost 1 base and J lost 0; bases outside the gene matches: 13. Germline loops: CDR1 SQVTM, CDR2 ANQGSEA. CDR3 nucleotides: TGCAGCGTTGAAGCACCGGGACTAGCGGGCGCTCCCAGCTCCTACGAGCAGTACTTC. This gives the protein CSVEAPGLAGAPSSYEQYF.

The V call is TRBV6-1, the J call TRBJ2-1; D might be TRBD1 (5 bases). The germline V and J ends were trimmed by 3 bases and 3 bases, with 12 bases remaining between them. This CDR3 spans 15 amino acids. The germline V gene has CDR1 MNHNS and CDR2 SASEGT. Written as DNA, the CDR3 is TGTGCCAGCAGTGATTGGCAGGGATACTACAATGAGCAGTTCTTC. This gives the protein CASSDWQGYYNEQFF.

V usage is TRBV3-1 and J usage is TRBJ2-7; D is unresolved. Germline CDR1 is LGHDT and CDR2 is YNNKEL (reference sequence). The CDR3 contains 14 residues. The V and J ends lost 4 bases and 0 bases respectively, with 10 bases between them. CDR3 loop: CASSRLVGSYEQYF. The CDR3, as DNA: TGTGCCAGCAGCCGATTGGTGGGCTCCTACGAGCAGTACTTC.

The chain combines TRBV5-1 with TRBJ2-7, with 7 bases aligning to TRBD1. Trimming removed 4 bases from V and 3 bases from J; junction bases left unmatched: 13. Germline CDR1 SGHRS, CDR2 YFSETQ. The CDR3 sequence is 16 residues long. CDR3 amino acids: CASSPDAYTGDYEQYF. CDR3 DNA sequence: TGCGCCAGCAGCCCAGATGCATATACAGGGGACTACGAGCAGTACTTC.

The chain uses TRBV12-3 or TRBV12-4 and TRBJ2-3; maybe TRBD2 (6 bases). Trimming took 3 bases from V and 1 from J, leaving 20 bases between them. This CDR3 spans 18 amino acids. Written as DNA, the CDR3 is TGTGCCAGCAGTTTTCCCCCCTCCGCGGGGTGGGGCACAGATACGCAGTATTTT. Its protein product is CASSFPPSAGWGTDTQYF.

The J gene is TRBJ2-1, the V gene TRBV3-1; tentative D call: TRBD2 (5 bases). The CDR3 loop spans 15 amino acids. Germline V gives CDR1 LGHDT, CDR2 YNNKEL (reference sequence). The V end was cut by 1 base, the J end by 5 bases, with 12 bases between. The CDR3, as DNA: TGTGCCAGCAGCCAAGGTTTAGCGTTCGACAATGAGCAGTTCTTC. Protein: CASSQGLAFDNEQFF.

Ten or more counts support this clonotype. The J gene is TRBJ1-1, the V gene TRBV4-1; maybe TRBD1 (5 bases). Germline values: CDR1 MGHRA, CDR2 YSYEKL. The CDR3 is 14 amino acids. Trimming left V 5 bases short and J 4 bases short, with 14 bases between. CDR3 nucleotide sequence: TGCGCCAGCAGCATAGGAGGCGGGGGCACTGAAGCTTTCTTT. Amino acids: CASSIGGGGTEAFF.